One sample yielded the 16 T cell receptor beta chains listed below, sequenced in a study of OX40 agonist ivuxolimab in advanced cancers. Here immunoSEQ multiplex PCR was the method, and the copy in TCRdb shows in-frame clones only, minus some. The table lists around 70,000 clones, roughly 90% of them singletons. The sample was CD4+ or CD8+ T cells sorted from blood, taken in a trial of the OX40 agonist ivuxolimab. The receptors here all came from an adult with an advanced solid tumor such as melanoma, head and neck, liver or kidney cancer.

The CDR3 coding sequence is TGCGCCAGCAGCAGAGGGACTGGGTACCAAGAGACCCAGTACTTC. This translates into CASSRGTGYQETQYF. The rearrangement joins TRBV5-1 to TRBJ2-5, with D perhaps TRBD2 (6 bases). Germline lookup yields CDR1 SGHRS and CDR2 YFSETQ. Trimming shortened V by 4 bases and J by 0 bases, and 13 bases separated the two germline ends. The CDR3 contains 15 residues.

This clone was counted once. V and J are TRBV15 and TRBJ2-5; D unresolved. Germline lookup yields CDR1 LNHNV and CDR2 YYDKDF (reference sequence). V dropped 0 bases and J dropped 5 bases, with 22 bases sitting between them. CDR3 length equals 18 residues. CDR3 in DNA: TGTGCCACCAGCAGAGATCCCTTTCTGGACCTCAGGTGGGAGACCCAGTACTTC. Amino acids: CATSRDPFLDLRWETQYF.

The V call is TRBV4-2, the J call TRBJ1-1; D uncertain. The CDR3 sequence is 15 residues long. Trimming stripped 0 bases from V and 2 bases from J, with 10 bases between. CDR1 and CDR2 (germline): LGHNA, YNFKEQ. CDR3 DNA: TGTGCCAGCAGCCAAGAACCCCGTCTAAACACTGAAGCTTTCTTT. Protein: CASSQEPRLNTEAFF.

The genes are TRBV10-3 and TRBJ1-1; D gene unclear. The V and J ends lost 0 bases and 5 bases respectively, with 13 bases between them. CDR1 and CDR2 from the germline V gene are ENHRY and SYGVKD. CDR3 length equals 15 residues. Here the CDR3 reads CAISESGQVGTEAFF. For the CDR3, the DNA is TGTGCCATCAGTGAGTCAGGCCAGGTCGGAACTGAAGCTTTCTTT.

V and J are TRBV5-1 and TRBJ2-1; a weak D match, TRBD1 (6 bases). The CDR3 runs 15 residues. The germline V gene encodes CDR1 SGHRS and CDR2 YFSETQ. V was shortened by 0 bases and J by 5 bases, with 12 bases between the two germline ends. As DNA, the CDR3 is TGCGCCAGCAGCTTGGCCTTACAGGGTCACAATGAGCAGTTCTTC. This gives the protein CASSLALQGHNEQFF.

This clone has only a few counts. Additional DNA sequences in this sample encode the identical CDR3. The J gene is TRBJ2-5, the V gene TRBV5-6, with D maybe TRBD2 (6 bases). The CDR3 extends over 15 amino acids. From germline, CDR1 is SGHDT and CDR2 YYEEEE. V was shortened by 0 bases and J by 1 base, with 10 bases between the two germline ends. Here the CDR3 reads CASSLGGGAQETQYF. The CDR3, as DNA: TGTGCCAGCAGCTTGGGAGGAGGGGCCCAAGAGACCCAGTACTTC.

Concerning this clone itself: A read error may account for a junction end that differs from germline. The rearrangement uses TRBV6-1 and TRBJ1-5; D call uncertain. CDR1 and CDR2 (germline): MNHNS, SASEGT. The CDR3 consists of 13 residues. CDR3 in DNA: TGTGCCAGCGCAGGCGGCGCCAATCGGCCCCAGCATTTT. Protein: CASAGGANRPQHF.

This clone was detected only once. V is TRBV5-1 and J is TRBJ2-1; D is possibly TRBD2 (7 bases). CDR1 is SGHRS and CDR2 is YFSETQ in the germline V gene. The CDR3 is 15 amino acids. V was pared by 6 bases and J by 7 bases, with 20 bases between. The CDR3 spells CASNPRGPGGNEQFF. The DNA for the CDR3 is TGCGCCAGCAACCCCAGGGGACCCGGGGGGAATGAGCAGTTCTTC.

The genes are TRBV7-9 and TRBJ2-7; D possibly corresponds to TRBD2 (5 bases). CDR3 length equals 12 residues. Germline V CDR1 and CDR2: SEHNR, FQNEAQ (reference sequence). The ends were cut back, 2 bases at V and 4 bases at J, with 6 bases in the middle. CDR3 nucleotide sequence: TGTGCCAGCAGCTTAACGGGATACGAGCAGTACTTC. Protein sequence: CASSLTGYEQYF.

There are a few counts of this clone. The chain couples TRBV5-5 to TRBJ1-5; no definite D call. Germline loops: CDR1 SGHKS, CDR2 YYEKEE (reference sequence). There are 12 residues in the CDR3. With 4 bases removed from V and 6 bases from J, the gap between germline ends came to 8 bases. For the CDR3, the DNA is TGTGCCAGCAGCACTATGGGTCAGCCCCAGCATTTT. The encoded protein is CASSTMGQPQHF.

For the CDR3, the DNA is TGTGCCAGCACCTGGACTAGCAGGGGGGATACGCAGTATTTT. Protein product: CASTWTSRGDTQYF. The V call is TRBV6-1, the J call TRBJ2-3, with D possibly being TRBD2 (8 bases). V shed 7 bases and J shed 6 bases, with 17 bases lying between them. The CDR3 runs 14 residues. Germline V CDR1 and CDR2: MNHNS, SASEGT.

This sequence joins TRBV9 and TRBJ1-6; D is unclear. CDR1 and CDR2 (germline): SGDLS, YYNGEE. CDR3 length: 14 amino acids. Trimming removed 2 bases from V and 5 bases from J, with 8 bases in between. CDR3 DNA: TGTGCCAGCAGCGTTTTAGACGATAATTCACCCCTCCACTTT. It yields the protein CASSVLDDNSPLHF. Looking up the rest from reference TRBV9 and TRBJ1-6 gives the full variable domain: DSGVTQTPKHLITATGQRVTLRCSPRSGDLSVYWYQQSLDQGLQFLIQYYNGEERAKGNILERFSAQQFPDLHSELNLSSLELGDSALYFCASSVLDDNSPLHFGNGTRLTVT.

The rearrangement links TRBV10-3 to TRBJ2-5, with 8 bases that match TRBD1. The germline V gene has CDR1 ENHRY and CDR2 SYGVKD. The length of the CDR3 is 15 residues. With 0 bases clipped from V and 4 bases from J, the junction kept 4 bases outside the gene matches. The DNA for the CDR3 is TGTGCCATCAGTGAGTCAGCAGGGGGCCCAGAGACCCAGTACTTC. As protein: CAISESAGGPETQYF.

The chain carries TRBV2 and TRBJ2-5, with TRBD2 matching 11 bases. The DNA end is a closer match to TRBJ2-7, so the J assignment may be wrong. The CDR3 sequence is 15 residues long. CDR1 SNHLY and CDR2 FYNNEI come from the germline V gene. The CDR3 DNA reads TGTGCCAGCAGAAGACTAGCGGGGCCGACCTACGAGCAGTACTTC. It codes for CASRRLAGPTYEQYF.

The chain uses TRBV18 and TRBJ2-7, with 7 nucleotides matching TRBD1. The CDR3 has 14 residues. Losses at the gene ends were 2 bases for V and 0 bases for J; bases not matched to a gene: 1. In germline, CDR1 is KGHSH, CDR2 LQKENI. In DNA form, the CDR3 reads TGTGCCAGCTCACCAGGGACAGCCTCCTACGAGCAGTACTTC. Translated: CASSPGTASYEQYF.

The chain carries TRBV5-1 and TRBJ1-1; a weak D match, TRBD1 (6 bases). This CDR3 contains 14 residues. The V and J ends lost 4 bases and 0 bases respectively, with 10 bases between them. Germline values: CDR1 SGHRS, CDR2 YFSETQ. The CDR3 DNA reads as TGCGCCAGCAGCCCGGACAGCATGAACACTGAAGCTTTCTTT. This gives the protein CASSPDSMNTEAFF.